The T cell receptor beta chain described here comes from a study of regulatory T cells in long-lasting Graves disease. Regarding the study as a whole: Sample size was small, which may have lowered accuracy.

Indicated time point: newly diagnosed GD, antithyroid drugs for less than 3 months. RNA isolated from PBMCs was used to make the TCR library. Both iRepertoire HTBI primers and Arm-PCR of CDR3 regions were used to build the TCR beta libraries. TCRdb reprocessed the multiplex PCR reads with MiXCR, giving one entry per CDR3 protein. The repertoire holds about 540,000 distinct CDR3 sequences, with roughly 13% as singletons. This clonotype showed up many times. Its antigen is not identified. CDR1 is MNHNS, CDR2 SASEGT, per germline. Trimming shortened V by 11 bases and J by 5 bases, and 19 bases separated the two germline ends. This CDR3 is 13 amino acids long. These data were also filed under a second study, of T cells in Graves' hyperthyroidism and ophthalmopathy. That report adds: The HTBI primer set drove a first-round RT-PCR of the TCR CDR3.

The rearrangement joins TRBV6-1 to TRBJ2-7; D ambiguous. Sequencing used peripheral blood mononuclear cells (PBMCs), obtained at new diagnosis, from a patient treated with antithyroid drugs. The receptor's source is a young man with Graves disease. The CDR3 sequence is CAAQDPRFHEQYF. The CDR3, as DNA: TGTGCCGCCCAGGACCCCAGGTTCCACGAGCAGTACTTC.